Given below is one TCR beta chain in context. As handled by the study authors: Amplification from reference gene primers served as the basis for estimated nucleated cell counts. Using immunoSEQ multiplex PCR, the repertoire was profiled, and TCRdb retains in-frame clones only, with some absent. V, J and clone size are taken as reported in that table, and D and trimming were inferred from the DNA itself. The repertoire includes 250,000 to 300,000 clones, over 80% of them detected once, and about 4.3% sits in the top ten. This specimen comes from a study of blood T cell repertoires in COVID-19. The ends lost 4 bases at V and 5 bases at J; junction bases unmatched: 6. The CDR3 is made up of 14 amino acids. Looked up from germline, CDR1 is KGHSH and CDR2 is LQKENI.

The TCR was taken from a man aged 55 to 70 who had recovered from COVID-19. The sequenced material came from peripheral blood. The chain joins TRBV18 to TRBJ1-1; TRBD1 matches 8 bases. The CDR3 region has the DNA TGTGCCAGCTCACAAGACAGGGGTTGGACTGAAGCTTTCTTT. Protein sequence: CASSQDRGWTEAFF.